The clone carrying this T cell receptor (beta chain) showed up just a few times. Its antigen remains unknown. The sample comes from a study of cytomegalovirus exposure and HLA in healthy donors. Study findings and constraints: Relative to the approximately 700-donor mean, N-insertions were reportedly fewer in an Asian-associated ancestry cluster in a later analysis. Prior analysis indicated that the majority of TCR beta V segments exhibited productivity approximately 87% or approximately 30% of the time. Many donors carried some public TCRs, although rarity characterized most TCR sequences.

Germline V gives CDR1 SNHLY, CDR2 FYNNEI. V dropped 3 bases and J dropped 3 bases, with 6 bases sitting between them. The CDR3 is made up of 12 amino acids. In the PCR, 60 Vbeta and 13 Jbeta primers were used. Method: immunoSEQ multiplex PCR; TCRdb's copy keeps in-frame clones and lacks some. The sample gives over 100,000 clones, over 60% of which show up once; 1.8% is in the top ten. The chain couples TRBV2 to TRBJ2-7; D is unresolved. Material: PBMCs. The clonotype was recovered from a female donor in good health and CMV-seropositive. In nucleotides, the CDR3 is TGTGCCAGCAGTGACGGTCGCTACGAGCAGTACTTC. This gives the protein CASSDGRYEQYF.